The sequence of this TCR beta chain was determined in a study of shared T cell receptors in the human thymus listed by TCRdb under 2021. Background on the whole study: The study investigated the way shared, self-reactive T-cell receptor alpha chains are produced in the human thymus.

The CDR3 goes from the cysteine to the phenylalanine over 18 residues. CDR3 DNA is the only sequence kept; it has 54 bases, read in frame from the first base. From V the trimming removes 6 bases and from J it removes 13 bases, while the gene matches leave 24 bases of the junction unaccounted for. Looking up the germline V gene yields CDR1 SNHLY and CDR2 FYNNEI. Library creation used the immunoSEQ multiplex PCR assay. Here the immuneACCESS table is served through TCRdb, limited to in-frame sequences with V and J called. Missing clones are a known gap in these copies; in checked studies unresolved V genes cover under half, and the rest lacks a known reason. This sample holds 600,000 to 900,000 clones; 70% to 90% were observed only once. The top ten hold around 0.01% of the sample. With respect to this clone: No cognate antigen has been identified for it. No clone much larger than this one lies a single base away; base qualities are absent.

These records were also assigned to another study, of human thymus T cells. The second study's authors report: Donors were immunologically healthy infants undergoing open corrective cardiac surgery for congenital heart defects in Finland. Thymus tissue was collected as surgical resects that were removed during corrective cardiac surgery. Usage of V and J gene segments appeared to be biased in both the thymic and the peripheral blood repertoires. The related research found that thymic TCR repertoires overlapped highly between unrelated individuals. TCR alpha and beta repertoires from fewer than ten infant thymus samples and a few related peripheral blood samples were characterized in the study. Donor ages ranging from about 7 to 250 days were recorded, and several male and a couple of female infants were included in the cohort. Thymocytes were freed from the tissue by mechanical means and kept at -70 degrees C as pellets of roughly 8.5-30 million cells. A QIAsymphony instrument was used to extract genomic DNA from the frozen cell pellets. The immunoSEQ multiplex PCR assay was used to amplify the TCRB and TCRAD loci from a standardized quantity of quality-controlled genomic DNA. Amplicons spanned the V(D)J region at a length sufficient to cover the CDR3 and identify V and J genes. Amplicon sequencing was performed on an Illumina platform through the commercial immunoSEQ service. Primer bias and sequencing errors were corrected as previously described, and TCRAD and TCRB were defined on the basis of the IMGT database. The repertoires were analysed using immunoSEQ Analyzer 3.0 and VDJTools for basic statistics, V/J segment usage, diversity estimates, rarefaction and pairwise overlap. Chao1, ChaoE, Efron-Thisted, Shannon and inverse Simpson indices were used to estimate diversity, which was also estimated on datasets down-sampled to the smallest sample. For repertoire overlap, CDR3 nucleotide sequence, V gene and J gene had to match strictly, and clustering was done by Jaccard-based multidimensional scaling. On average, thymus samples gave roughly 800,000 unique TCRB clonotypes, whereas blood samples gave around 84,000.

The sequence links TRBV2 to TRBJ1-5; 10 middle bases align to TRBD1. The sample comprised thymocytes. The clonotype was recovered from a girl under three years old with a congenital heart defect. Donor details come from another sample of the same person, matched by shared clones. The encoded CDR3 is CASSSGQGELGVFFQQHF. Read as DNA, the sequence is TGTGCCAGCAGCTCCGGACAGGGGGAGTTGGGAGTTTTTTTTCAGCAGCATTTT.